The T cell receptor beta chain under discussion was sequenced for a study of CD8+CD57+ T cells in acquired aplastic anemia. Study as a whole: Sorted CD4+ and CD8+ cells gave an average of roughly 3.2 ug of DNA. Healthy CD8+ samples averaged about 11.0 million reads. Regarding the study as a whole: Between patients and controls, some 31 CD8+ CDR3 sequences were found in common. CD8+ Simpson's diversity in patients was not significantly different from that in controls.

At least ten counts were recorded for this clonotype. The target antigen is unknown. Genomic DNA, the template, was used for profiling of the TCR beta VDJ and CDR3. One entry per CDR3 protein results from TCRdb running MiXCR on the reads. This sample carries some 70,000 distinct CDR3 sequences, roughly half of them seen once, and the ten largest clones take about 8.5%. Sequencing was performed on sorted CD4+, CD8+, or CD8+CD57+ T cells (not recorded which) from PBMCs. The clonotype was recovered from a human donor in good health, serving as a control.

This CDR3 is CASMTDSSYNSPLHF. The CDR3 DNA reads TGCGCCAGCATGACAGACAGCTCCTATAATTCACCCCTCCACTTT. The rearrangement links TRBV4-1 to TRBJ1-6; weak D call: TRBD1 (5 bases). The germline V and J ends were trimmed by 7 bases and 0 bases, with 10 bases remaining between them. Germline V CDR1 and CDR2: MGHRA, YSYEKL. The CDR3 loop spans 15 amino acids.